Below are 17 T cell receptor beta chains sequenced from a single sample in a study of T cell repertoires in cytomegalovirus infection. No antigen is known for these receptors. In TCRdb, the reads were re-called with MiXCR into one record per CDR3 protein. The sample has about 740,000 distinct CDR3 sequences, 30% to 35% seen once. Material: cultured PBMCs, obtained from culture after CMV antigen stimulation. The receptor set was obtained from a human donor in good health (CMV status not recorded). Some clones in this sample may be carry-over from other donors' samples.

J is TRBJ2-7 and V is TRBV12-3 or TRBV12-4, with TRBD2 matching over 10 bases. The length of the CDR3 is 16 residues. V shed 6 bases and J 7 bases; nucleotides not matched to a gene: 15. The CDR3 sequence: CASSWTSGPPGGEQYF. The DNA for the CDR3 is TGTGCCAGCAGCTGGACTAGCGGCCCACCAGGGGGGGAGCAGTACTTC.

The V gene is TRBV28, the J gene TRBJ1-1; D remains unclear. Germline V lookup: CDR1 MDHEN, CDR2 SYDVKM. The CDR3 runs to 14 residues. Trimming took off 3 bases at V and 5 bases at J, with 13 bases between the two ends. The CDR3 protein is CASSLSWAVTEAFF. As DNA, the CDR3 is TGTGCCAGCAGTTTGTCCTGGGCGGTAACTGAAGCTTTCTTT. The full variable domain, rest sourced from reference TRBV28 and TRBJ1-1, is DVKVTQSSRYLVKRTGEKVFLECVQDMDHENMFWYRQDPGLGLRLIYFSYDVKMKEKGDIPEGYSVSREKKERFSLILESASTNQTSMYLCASSLSWAVTEAFFGQGTRLTVV.

This clonotype was recorded at least ten times. This chain joins TRBV7-8 and TRBJ2-7; 9 bases are shared with TRBD1. CDR1 and CDR2 from the germline V gene are SGHVS and FQNEAQ. V lost 2 bases to trimming and J lost 5 bases; unmatched junction nucleotides: 10. The length of the CDR3 is 16 residues. CDR3 DNA sequence: TGTGCCAGCAGCTTACGGTACGGGACAGGGTACAACGAGCAGTACTTC. Translated: CASSLRYGTGYNEQYF. The full variable domain, its missing parts supplied by reference TRBV7-8 and TRBJ2-7, is GAGVSQSPRYKVAKRGQDVALRCDPISGHVSLFWYQQALGQGPEFLTYFQNEAQLDKSGLPSDRFFAERPEGSVSTLKIQRTQQEDSAVYLCASSLRYGTGYNEQYFGPGTRLTVT.

The gene calls are TRBV12-5 and TRBJ2-7; no definite D call. V was cut by 3 bases and J by 0 bases, with 9 bases left in between. This CDR3 is built from 14 residues. Germline V gene sequence: CDR1 LGHNT, CDR2 FRNRAP. The CDR3, as DNA: TGTGCTAGTGGTTTTTTTGGGTCCTCCTACGAGCAGTACTTC. Translation gives CASGFFGSSYEQYF.

The CDR3 DNA sequence: TGTGCCAGCAGAAAACCGGGACAGGGCTCCTACGAGCAGTACTTC. Protein: CASRKPGQGSYEQYF. V is TRBV6-5 and J is TRBJ2-7; 9 bases agree with TRBD1. CDR1 is MNHEY and CDR2 is SVGAGI in the germline V gene. V was clipped by 6 bases and J by 0 bases; unmatched bases: 6. The CDR3 is made up of 15 amino acids.

This clonotype appeared a few times. V usage is TRBV19 and J usage is TRBJ1-1; D gene uncertain. CDR1 and CDR2 (germline): LNHDA, SQIVND (reference sequence). V was shortened by 7 bases and J by 7 bases, with 16 bases between the two germline ends. CDR3 length: 13 amino acids. The CDR3 sequence is CASILTGKNEAFF. CDR3 nucleotides: TGTGCCAGTATTCTGACCGGGAAAAATGAAGCTTTCTTT.

J is TRBJ2-3 and V is TRBV4-1; maybe TRBD1 (6 bases). Trimming took off 5 bases at V and 2 bases at J, with 14 bases between the two ends. The CDR3 spans 15 residues. The germline V gene encodes CDR1 MGHRA and CDR2 YSYEKL. The CDR3: CASSLQGQNTDTQYF. The CDR3, as DNA: TGCGCCAGCAGCTTACAGGGCCAAAACACAGATACGCAGTATTTT.

The chain joins TRBV10-3 to TRBJ2-3; TRBD2 matches 9 bases. V trimming: 4 bases; J trimming: 2 bases; junction bases outside the gene matches: 4. The CDR3 extends over 15 amino acids. From germline, CDR1 is ENHRY and CDR2 SYGVKD. The CDR3 DNA sequence: TGTGCCATCAGTGCAGCGGGGGGCCCCACAGATACGCAGTATTTT. This gives the protein CAISAAGGPTDTQYF.

This clonotype was observed a handful of times. The chain uses TRBV7-2 and TRBJ2-1, with TRBD2 identical over 13 bases. CDR3 length: 16 amino acids. J lost 7 bases, V lost 1 base, and 4 bases had no gene match. Germline lookup yields CDR1 SGHTA and CDR2 FQGNSA. CDR3 region: CASSLVGTSGENEQFF. The CDR3 DNA follows: TGTGCCAGCAGCTTAGTGGGGACTAGCGGGGAAAATGAGCAGTTCTTC. Together with reference TRBV7-2 and TRBJ2-1, the CDR3 gives the full variable domain: GAGVSQSPSNKVTEKGKDVELRCDPISGHTALYWYRQSLGQGLEFLIYFQGNSAPDKSGLPSDRFSAERTGGSVSTLTIQRTQQEDSAVYLCASSLVGTSGENEQFFGPGTRLTVL.

This sequence joins TRBV12-3 or TRBV12-4 and TRBJ1-1, with D perhaps TRBD1 (6 bases). The CDR3 runs 14 residues. Trimming shortened V by 5 bases and J by 4 bases, and 14 bases separated the two germline ends. CDR3 amino acids: CASSPATGSTEAFF. In nucleotides, the CDR3 is TGTGCCAGCAGTCCCGCTACAGGGAGCACTGAAGCTTTCTTT.

In DNA form, the CDR3 reads TGTGCCACCTCGATGATTCATAAGGTAGCGGGGTTTAAAGAGACCCAGTACTTC. It translates to CATSMIHKVAGFKETQYF. V usage is TRBV28 and J usage is TRBJ2-5; 8 bases are a match to TRBD2. J lost 3 bases, V lost 10 bases, and 22 bases had no gene match. CDR3 size: 18 residues. Germline-derived CDR1 and CDR2 are MDHEN and SYDVKM.

This clonotype was counted a few times. The chain has TRBV28 and TRBJ1-6; possibly TRBD1 for D (6 bases). Trimming took off 2 bases at V and 7 bases at J, with 9 bases between the two ends. The CDR3 runs to 14 residues. CDR1 and CDR2 from the germline V gene are MDHEN and SYDVKM. DNA of the CDR3: TGTGCCAGCAGTTTAGGCAGGGGCAATTCACCCCTCCACTTT. Translated: CASSLGRGNSPLHF. The full variable domain, its missing parts supplied by reference TRBV28 and TRBJ1-6, is DVKVTQSSRYLVKRTGEKVFLECVQDMDHENMFWYRQDPGLGLRLIYFSYDVKMKEKGDIPEGYSVSREKKERFSLILESASTNQTSMYLCASSLGRGNSPLHFGNGTRLTVT.

This clonotype was recorded a few times. The chain combines TRBV5-6 with TRBJ2-4; D might be TRBD2 (6 bases). Germline CDR1 SGHDT, CDR2 YYEEEE. Trimming stripped 1 base from V and 0 bases from J, with 14 bases between. CDR3 length: 17 amino acids. This CDR3 is CASSLTYSGLAKNIQYF. The CDR3 coding sequence is TGTGCCAGCAGCTTGACATATAGCGGTCTAGCCAAAAACATTCAGTACTTC.

This clonotype was observed a few times. The chain uses TRBV12-3 or TRBV12-4 and TRBJ2-3; D is uncertain. V was pared by 4 bases and J by 6 bases, with 17 bases between. CDR3 length equals 15 residues. The CDR3 sequence: CASSSSRSTRDTQYF. Here the CDR3 DNA reads TGTGCCAGCAGTTCCTCTCGCTCGACCAGGGATACGCAGTATTTT.

This clonotype was counted ten times or more. J is TRBJ2-1 and V is TRBV7-2, with D perhaps TRBD2 (5 bases). The germline V and J ends were trimmed by 5 bases and 4 bases, with 24 bases remaining between them. This CDR3 spans 18 amino acids. The germline gives CDR1 SGHTA, CDR2 FQGNSA. This CDR3 is CASSPRGRKLELYNEQFF. The CDR3 coding sequence is TGTGCCAGCAGCCCGCGTGGTCGGAAACTAGAGCTATACAATGAGCAGTTCTTC.

The CDR3 is CASSPIETSGGSDTQYF. CDR3 bases: TGCGCCAGCAGTCCTATCGAGACTAGCGGGGGTTCGGATACGCAGTATTTT. V usage is TRBV5-1 and J usage is TRBJ2-3, with 12 bases identical to TRBD2. Germline V gene sequence: CDR1 SGHRS, CDR2 YFSETQ. The ends lost 5 bases at V and 6 bases at J; junction bases unmatched: 13. This CDR3 has 17 amino acids.

This clonotype was seen a handful of times. V is TRBV4-1 and J is TRBJ2-7, with TRBD1 matching over 9 bases. After removal of 4 bases from V and 4 bases from J, the junction contained 11 bases not matched to a gene. Germline CDR1 MGHRA, CDR2 YSYEKL. This CDR3 is 16 amino acids long. This chain's CDR3 is CASSRPPGQGSYEQYF. The CDR3 nucleotides are TGCGCCAGCAGCCGGCCGCCGGGACAGGGATCTTACGAGCAGTACTTC.